Shown below are 20 T cell receptor beta chains from a single sample sequenced in a study of cytomegalovirus exposure and HLA in healthy donors. 60 Vbeta and 13 Jbeta primers were used in PCR. The protocol was immunoSEQ multiplex PCR, while the TCRdb copy is restricted to in-frame clones and leaves out a portion. Here the sample spans about 300,000 clones, approximately 90% being singletons. Input material: PBMCs. The source of these receptors is a man aged 40-55 years in good health and CMV-seropositive.

This chain joins TRBV10-3 and TRBJ1-1, with 10 nucleotides matching TRBD1. V shed 4 bases and J 0 bases; nucleotides not matched to a gene: 2. The CDR3 consists of 15 residues. Germline V gene sequence: CDR1 ENHRY, CDR2 SYGVKD. The CDR3 DNA follows: TGTGCCATCAGTGCCGGGACAGGGGTGAACACTGAAGCTTTCTTT. Its translation: CAISAGTGVNTEAFF.

The chain is built from TRBV14 and TRBJ1-1; possible D gene TRBD1, 6 bases. The CDR3 runs 13 residues. V shed 4 bases and J shed 6 bases, with 12 bases lying between them. CDR1 SGHDN and CDR2 FVKESK come from the germline V gene. CDR3 amino acids: CASSPSGGPEAFF. The DNA for the CDR3 is TGTGCCAGCAGCCCATCGGGGGGGCCTGAAGCTTTCTTT.

CDR3 coding DNA: TGTGCCTGGAGGGACTGGGCAGCCTACGAGCAGTACTTC. This gives the protein CAWRDWAAYEQYF. The rearrangement joins TRBV30 to TRBJ2-7; weak D call: TRBD2 (5 bases). Deletions cut 3 bases from V and 2 bases from J, with 11 bases between. Germline-derived CDR1 and CDR2 are GTSNPN and SVGIG (reference sequence). The CDR3 is 13 residues long.

The chain recombines TRBV5-6 with TRBJ2-4; 9 bases match TRBD1. From germline, CDR1 is SGHDT and CDR2 YYEEEE. V shed 3 bases, J shed 2 bases, and the junction held 15 bases outside the gene matches. The CDR3 extends over 19 amino acids. CDR3 coding DNA: TGTGCCAGCAGCTCAAATTCACAGGGGGCCCCCCTGACCAAAAACATTCAGTACTTC. Amino acids: CASSSNSQGAPLTKNIQYF.

The rearrangement uses TRBV9 and TRBJ1-2; TRBD1 agrees at 9 bases. CDR1 is SGDLS, CDR2 YYNGEE, per germline. The V segment lost 0 bases and the J segment 6 bases; nucleotides outside the gene matches: 15. The CDR3 spans 18 residues. CDR3 nucleotide sequence: TGTGCCAGCAGCGTAGCTACGGGGAGAGAGGACAGGGGCGATGGCTACACCTTC. It translates to CASSVATGREDRGDGYTF.

With respect to this clone: One junction end disagrees with the germline gene, perhaps due to a read error. The gene calls are TRBV7-9 and TRBJ2-1; no firm D call. The V gene's germline CDR1 is SEHNR and CDR2 FQNEAQ (reference sequence). The CDR3 spans 15 residues. This CDR3 reads CSSSLGGSSYNEQFF. CDR3 sequence (DNA): TGTTCCAGCAGCTTAGGCGGAAGCTCCTACAATGAGCAGTTCTTC.

This chain uses TRBV28 with TRBJ1-4; tentative D call: TRBD1 (5 bases). Germline assignment: CDR1 MDHEN and CDR2 SYDVKM. The CDR3 loop spans 17 amino acids. The V and J ends lost 2 bases and 1 base respectively, with 14 bases between them. CDR3 bases: TGTGCCAGCAGTTTAGGGCCAGGGAGGAGAACTAATGAAAAACTGTTTTTT. It codes for CASSLGPGRRTNEKLFF.

The chain has TRBV14 and TRBJ2-3; 7 nucleotides align to TRBD2. With V trimmed by 4 bases and J by 4 bases, 17 bases remained unmatched. Germline lookup yields CDR1 SGHDN and CDR2 FVKESK. This CDR3 is built from 18 residues. As DNA, the CDR3 is TGTGCCAGCAGCCTAAACCCCATTCGGGCGGGAGCTCCAGATACGCAGTATTTT. Amino acid sequence: CASSLNPIRAGAPDTQYF.

This clone was recorded once. J is TRBJ2-3 and V is TRBV5-1, with TRBD2 matching over 12 bases. The trim removed 5 bases at V and 5 bases at J, leaving 15 bases unmatched. The CDR3 is 18 residues long. Germline V lookup: CDR1 SGHRS, CDR2 YFSETQ. This CDR3 is CASRSSYQTSGSRDTQYF. The CDR3 region has the DNA TGCGCCAGCAGGTCCTCCTATCAGACTAGCGGGAGTCGAGATACGCAGTATTTT.

This clone was picked up one time. The V gene is TRBV19, the J gene TRBJ2-7, with no clear D. This CDR3 region has 13 residues. Germline V gene sequence: CDR1 LNHDA, CDR2 SQIVND (reference sequence). V was pared by 3 bases and J by 0 bases, with 6 bases between. CDR3 sequence reads: CASSILYSYEQYF. CDR3 nucleotides: TGTGCCAGTAGTATCCTCTACTCCTACGAGCAGTACTTC.

The chain recombines TRBV28 with TRBJ1-2; TRBD1 aligns across 8 bases. This CDR3 has 14 amino acids. CDR1 is MDHEN and CDR2 is SYDVKM in the germline V gene. V shed 7 bases, J shed 4 bases, and the junction held 8 bases outside the gene matches. Here the CDR3 reads CASNRDRTTYGYTF. In DNA, the CDR3 is TGTGCCAGCAATCGGGACAGGACAACCTATGGCTACACCTTC.

The V and J genes are TRBV6-1 and TRBJ1-3; 7 nucleotides align to TRBD1. With V trimmed by 3 bases and J by 1 base, 15 bases remained unmatched. The germline V gene encodes CDR1 MNHNS and CDR2 SASEGT. This CDR3 region has 19 residues. The CDR3 spells CASSDSGDSPLISGNTIYF. In nucleotides, the CDR3 is TGTGCCAGCAGTGATTCAGGGGACAGCCCGTTAATTTCTGGAAACACCATATATTTT.

Details on this clone: Within the sample, other DNA sequences also encode this same CDR3. J is TRBJ2-7 and V is TRBV6-5; the match to TRBD2 covers 9 bases. The V gene's germline CDR1 is MNHEY and CDR2 SVGAGI. The CDR3 is made up of 15 amino acids. J gave up 2 bases and V 0 bases, and 2 bases lay outside the gene matches. The CDR3 DNA follows: TGTGCCAGCAGTTACTCGACTAGCGGAACCTACGAGCAGTACTTC. It yields the protein CASSYSTSGTYEQYF.

The V call is TRBV11-3, the J call TRBJ2-7; 9 nucleotides line up with TRBD2. The germline V gene encodes CDR1 SGHNT and CDR2 YENEEA. The CDR3 has 16 amino acids. The J segment lost 2 bases and the V segment lost 1 base, leaving 6 bases of the junction unmatched. The CDR3 sequence is CASSLGPSGGPYEQYF. CDR3 DNA: TGTGCCAGCAGCTTAGGTCCAAGCGGGGGGCCCTACGAGCAGTACTTC.

The J gene is TRBJ2-7, the V gene TRBV5-1; the D gene is possibly TRBD2 (6 bases). The CDR3 has 13 residues. V gave up 4 bases and J gave up 5 bases, with 13 bases separating them. Germline V gene sequence: CDR1 SGHRS, CDR2 YFSETQ. The CDR3 DNA is TGCGCCAGCAGCCTGGGACTGGGGCACGAGCAGTACTTC. It translates to CASSLGLGHEQYF.

This sequence joins TRBV7-9 and TRBJ2-1; 8 nucleotides align to TRBD2. The germline CDR1 and CDR2 sequences are SEHNR and FQNEAQ (reference sequence). This CDR3 has 16 residues. The junction had 9 bases not matched to a gene; V was cut back by 4 bases and J by 4 bases. CDR3 nucleotide sequence: TGTGCCAGCAGCTCCACGAGCGGGAGAGAATACAATGAGCAGTTCTTC. This gives the protein CASSSTSGREYNEQFF.

The gene calls are TRBV4-2 and TRBJ2-5; 9 bases fit TRBD1. The CDR3 contains 15 residues. The germline V gene encodes CDR1 LGHNA and CDR2 YNFKEQ. J gave up 4 bases and V 5 bases, and 8 bases lay outside the gene matches. CDR3 residues: CASSSGQGKGETQYF. The CDR3 nucleotides are TGTGCCAGCAGCTCGGGACAGGGTAAGGGAGAGACCCAGTACTTC.

This clone was recorded a few times. This chain joins TRBV9 and TRBJ2-2; D not certain. The CDR3 extends over 14 amino acids. In germline, CDR1 is SGDLS, CDR2 YYNGEE. V lost 4 bases and J 1 base, leaving 8 bases between the germline ends. This chain's CDR3 is CASSLRQNTGELFF. The CDR3, as DNA: TGTGCCAGCAGCCTCCGACAGAACACCGGGGAGCTGTTTTTT. The full variable domain, with the rest looked up from reference TRBV9 and TRBJ2-2, is DSGVTQTPKHLITATGQRVTLRCSPRSGDLSVYWYQQSLDQGLQFLIQYYNGEERAKGNILERFSAQQFPDLHSELNLSSLELGDSALYFCASSLRQNTGELFFGEGSRLTVL.

This chain joins TRBV6-6 and TRBJ1-2, with TRBD1 matching over 9 bases. CDR1 is MNHNY, CDR2 SVGAGI, per germline (reference sequence). Trimming took 5 bases from V and 6 from J; bases not matched to a gene: 7. The CDR3 runs 14 residues. The CDR3, as DNA: TGTGCCAGCAGTGAGGTGAGGGACAGGGATGGCTACACCTTC. Translation gives CASSEVRDRDGYTF.

The genes are TRBV7-9 and TRBJ2-5; the D gene is possibly TRBD2 (7 bases). CDR3 length: 14 amino acids. The V gene's germline CDR1 is SEHNR and CDR2 FQNEAQ (reference sequence). The germline V and J ends were trimmed by 2 bases and 4 bases, with 11 bases remaining between them. The CDR3 loop is CASSLRGGAETQYF. In DNA, the CDR3 is TGTGCCAGCAGCTTAAGGGGGGGGGCAGAGACCCAGTACTTC.